This T cell receptor (beta chain) stems from a study of blood T cell repertoires in COVID-19. There are 13 residues in the CDR3. V was trimmed by 5 bases and J by 0 bases, leaving 10 bases between them. From germline, CDR1 is GTSNPN and CDR2 SVGIG (reference sequence). As handled by the study authors: Amplification from reference gene primers served as the basis for estimated nucleated cell counts. The protocol was immunoSEQ multiplex PCR, while the TCRdb copy is restricted to in-frame clones and leaves out a portion. That table gives V, J and clone size, and the DNA gave D and trimming. This sample has 40,000 to 50,000 clones, with about 84% found just once.

V and J are TRBV30 and TRBJ1-1; maybe TRBD1 (5 bases). The sequenced material came from peripheral blood. The clonotype was recovered from a woman aged 60-75 years with acute or convalescent COVID-19. For the CDR3, the DNA is TGTGCCTGGGTGAGACAGTTGAACACTGAAGCTTTCTTT. It encodes CAWVRQLNTEAFF. Filled out from reference TRBV30 and TRBJ1-1, the complete variable domain reads SQTIHQWPATLVQPVGSPLSLECTVEGTSNPNLYWYRQAAGRGLQLLFYSVGIGQISSEVPQNLSASRPQDRQFILSSKKLLLSDSGFYLCAWVRQLNTEAFFGQGTRLTVV.